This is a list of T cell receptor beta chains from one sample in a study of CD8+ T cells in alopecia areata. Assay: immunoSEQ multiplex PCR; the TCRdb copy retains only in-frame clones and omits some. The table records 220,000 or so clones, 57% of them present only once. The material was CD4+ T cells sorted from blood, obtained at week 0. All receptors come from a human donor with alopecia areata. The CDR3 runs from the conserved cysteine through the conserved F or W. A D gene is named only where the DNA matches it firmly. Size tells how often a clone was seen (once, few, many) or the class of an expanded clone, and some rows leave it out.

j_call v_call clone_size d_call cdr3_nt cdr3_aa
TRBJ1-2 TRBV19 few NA TGTGCCAGTAGGCTGCCTCGGACGGGCAGGGGTGGCTACACCTTC CASRLPRTGRGGYTF
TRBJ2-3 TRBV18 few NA TGTGCCAGCTCACCGGGAGATACGCAGTATTTT CASSPGDTQYF
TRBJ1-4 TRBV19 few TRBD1 TGTGCCAGTAGTATGCCCACAGGGGTGAATGAAAAACTGTTTTTT CASSMPTGVNEKLFF
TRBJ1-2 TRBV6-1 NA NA TGTGCCAGCAGTGAAACCATTGGCGGCAGGTATTATGGCTACACCTTC CASSETIGGRYYGYTF
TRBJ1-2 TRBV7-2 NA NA TGTGCCAGCAGCTGGGGGGACTATGGCTACACCTTC CASSWGDYGYTF
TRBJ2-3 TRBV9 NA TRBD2 TGTGCCAGCAGCGTAGAGGGTGGAGCGGGGGGCCTGGATACGCAGTATTTT CASSVEGGAGGLDTQYF
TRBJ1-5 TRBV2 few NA TGTGCCAGCAGTGATCAGGGTCAGCCCCAGCATTTT CASSDQGQPQHF
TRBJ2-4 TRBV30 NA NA TGTGCCTGCCAAGGAGGTTCAGACATTCAGTACTTC CACQGGSDIQYF
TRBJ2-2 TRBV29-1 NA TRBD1 TGCAGCGTTGGGGGGACAGCGAACACCGGGGAGCTGTTTTTT CSVGGTANTGELFF
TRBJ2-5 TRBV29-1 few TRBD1 TGCAGCGTTGGAGACAACAGGGGGTACCAAGAGACCCAGTACTTC CSVGDNRGYQETQYF
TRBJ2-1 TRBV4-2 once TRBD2 TGTGCCAGCAGCCTAACGCTAGCGGGAGTTGGGGAGCAGTTCTTC CASSLTLAGVGEQFF
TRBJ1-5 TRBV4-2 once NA TGTGCCAGCAGCCAAGATCGTCAGCCCCAGCATTTT CASSQDRQPQHF
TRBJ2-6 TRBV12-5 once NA TGTGCTAGTGGTTTGGTACTAGGGTCTGGGGCCAACGTCCTGACTTTC CASGLVLGSGANVLTF
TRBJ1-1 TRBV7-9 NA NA TGTGCCAGCAGCTTTCCCCCCGGGTCTGAAGCTTTCTTT CASSFPPGSEAFF
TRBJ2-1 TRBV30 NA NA TGTGCCTGGAGTATCAATGAGCAGTTCTTC CAWSINEQFF
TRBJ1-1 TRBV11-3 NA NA TGTGCCAGCAGCTTAGATCAAAGCACTGAAGCTTTCTTT CASSLDQSTEAFF
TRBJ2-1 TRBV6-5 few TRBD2 TGTGCCAGCAGTTCACTAGCGGGGCAGTTGAGTGAGCAGTTCTTC CASSSLAGQLSEQFF
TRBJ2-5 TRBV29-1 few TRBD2 TGCAGCGTTGGGGCGGCGGGGGGTCAAGAGACCCAGTACTTC CSVGAAGGQETQYF
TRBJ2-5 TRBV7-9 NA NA TGTGCCAGCAGCTCAGAGACCCAGTACTTC CASSSETQYF
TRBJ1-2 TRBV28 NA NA TGTGCCAGCAGTTTAATTTCGACCTATGGCTACACCTTC CASSLISTYGYTF
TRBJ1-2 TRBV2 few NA TGTGCCAGAACAATGGGAGGCAAAAGCGGCTACACCTTC CARTMGGKSGYTF
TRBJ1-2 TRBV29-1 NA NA TGCAGCGTTGAAGGGGCCCACAGGGCGGTATATGGCTACACCTTC CSVEGAHRAVYGYTF
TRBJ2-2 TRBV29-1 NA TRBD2 TGCAGCGGAAAAATAGCGGGAGGGTCGAACACCGGGGAGCTGTTTTTT CSGKIAGGSNTGELFF
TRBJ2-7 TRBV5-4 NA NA TGTGCCAGCAGCCTACAGTCCGCCTACGAGCAGTACTTC CASSLQSAYEQYF
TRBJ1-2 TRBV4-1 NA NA TGCGCCAGCAGCCAAGAACGGTTAGCTTCCTATGGCTACACCTTC CASSQERLASYGYTF
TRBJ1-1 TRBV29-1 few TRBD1 TGCAGCGTTGCCAGGGGGCCGGAAGCTTTCTTT CSVARGPEAFF
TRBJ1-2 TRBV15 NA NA TGTGCCACCAGCACCCCAGGGATTAACTATGGCTACACCTTC CATSTPGINYGYTF
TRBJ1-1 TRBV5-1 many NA TGCGCCAGCAGCAGAACAGGGAACACTGAAGCTTTCTTT CASSRTGNTEAFF
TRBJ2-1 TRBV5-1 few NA TGCGCCAGCAGCTTGGGAGTCAATGAGCAGTTCTTC CASSLGVNEQFF
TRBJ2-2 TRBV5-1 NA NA TGCGCCAGCAGCTTTTCGGGGGACCCAACCGGGGAGCTGTTTTTT CASSFSGDPTGELFF
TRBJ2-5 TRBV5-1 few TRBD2 TGCGCCAGCAGCAGAGGGACTAGCGGTTTGGATGAGACCCAGTACTTC CASSRGTSGLDETQYF
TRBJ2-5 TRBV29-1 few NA TGCAGCGTTGAAAAGGGTGGAGCCACAGAGACCCAGTACTTC CSVEKGGATETQYF
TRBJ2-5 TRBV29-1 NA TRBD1 TGCAGCGCGCGACAGGGGGCCGAGACCCAGTACTTC CSARQGAETQYF
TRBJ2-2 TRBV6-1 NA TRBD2 TGTGCCAGCAGTCGTAGCGGGAGGAACGGGGAGCTGTTTTTT CASSRSGRNGELFF
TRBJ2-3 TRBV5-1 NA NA TGCGCCAGCAGCCGGTTGAGGGCGGATGGCACAGATACGCAGTATTTT CASSRLRADGTDTQYF
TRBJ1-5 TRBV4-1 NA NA TGCGCCAGCAGCCGAGGAAGGGGGTATAGCAATCAGCCCCAGCATTTT CASSRGRGYSNQPQHF
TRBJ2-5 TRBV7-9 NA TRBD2 TGTGCCAGCAGCTCCCGACTAGCGGGAGTAGGGGAGACCCAGTACTTC CASSSRLAGVGETQYF
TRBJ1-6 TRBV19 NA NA TGTGCCAGTAGGGAGACAGATTCACCCCTCCACTTT CASRETDSPLHF
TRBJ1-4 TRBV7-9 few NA TGTGCCAGCAGCTTAGTTCGCTCAGCCGGGGAAAAACTGTTTTTT CASSLVRSAGEKLFF
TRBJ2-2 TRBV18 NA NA TGTGCCAGCTCACACTACACCGGGGAGCTGTTTTTT CASSHYTGELFF